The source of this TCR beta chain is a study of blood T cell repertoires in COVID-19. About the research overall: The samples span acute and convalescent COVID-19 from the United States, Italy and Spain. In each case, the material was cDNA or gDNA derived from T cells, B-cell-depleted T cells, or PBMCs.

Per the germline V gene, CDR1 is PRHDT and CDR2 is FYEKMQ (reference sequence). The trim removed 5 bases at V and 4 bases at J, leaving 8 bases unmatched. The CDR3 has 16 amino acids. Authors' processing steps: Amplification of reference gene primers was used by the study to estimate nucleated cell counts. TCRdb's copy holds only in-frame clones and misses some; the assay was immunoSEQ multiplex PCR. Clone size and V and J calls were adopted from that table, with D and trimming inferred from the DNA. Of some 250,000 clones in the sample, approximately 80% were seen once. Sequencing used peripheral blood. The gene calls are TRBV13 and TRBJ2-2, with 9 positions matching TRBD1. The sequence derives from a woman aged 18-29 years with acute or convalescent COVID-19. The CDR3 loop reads CASSVRQGVGTGELFF. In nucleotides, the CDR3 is TGTGCCAGCAGCGTACGACAGGGGGTAGGCACCGGGGAGCTGTTTTTT.